A single TCR beta chain is shown here with its context. The antigen is undetermined. This sample is drawn from a study of T cell repertoires in cytomegalovirus infection. Overall study context: Public signatures in TCR beta pointed to CMV infection and matching HLA type.

Findings and caveats of the study: Ex vivo, HLA-C-restricted CMV-specific TCR beta clonotypes prevailed over the rest of the response. Carriage of CMV together with the relevant HLA was identifiable through cumulative public TCR beta family frequency.

V gave up 4 bases and J gave up 3 bases; unmatched junction bases: 7. Germline V CDR1 and CDR2: SGHVS, FQNEAQ. The CDR3 has 15 amino acids. One entry per CDR3 protein results from TCRdb running MiXCR on the reads. This table holds about 740,000 distinct CDR3 sequences, about 40% found once. This chain links TRBV7-8 with TRBJ2-5; TRBD1 aligns across 8 bases. The source material was PBMCs. This receptor was taken from a human donor in good health (CMV status not recorded). Some clones in this sample may be carry-over from other donors' samples. The CDR3 loop reads CASSSRGQVEETQYF. The CDR3 DNA reads as TGTGCCAGCAGCTCGAGGGGACAGGTCGAAGAGACCCAGTACTTC.